The TCR beta chain described here comes from a study of blood T cell repertoires in COVID-19. Authors' processing steps: Estimated nucleated cell counts came from reference gene primer amplification. The table came from immunoSEQ multiplex PCR; TCRdb's copy has only in-frame clones and leaves some out. The V and J calls and clone size come from that table; D and trimming were worked out from the DNA. This sample has around 370,000 clones, with 90% found just once. This clone has only a few counts. In germline, CDR1 is GTSNPN, CDR2 SVGIG (reference sequence). Trimming took 3 bases from V and 5 from J, leaving 13 bases between them. The CDR3 has 13 amino acids.

Input material: peripheral blood. This receptor was obtained from a man aged 18 to 30 with active or convalescent COVID-19. This rearrangement joins TRBV30 to TRBJ1-1, with a weak D call TRBD1 (5 bases). CDR3 sequence (DNA): TGTGCCTGGAGGGCGCGGACACCAACTGAAGCTTTCTTT. Amino acid sequence: CAWRARTPTEAFF.